One sample yielded the 20 T cell receptor beta chains listed below, sequenced in a study of response to subunit inactivated influenza vaccine. TCRdb fed the RT-PCR reads into MiXCR, producing one record per CDR3 protein. The repertoire includes some 640,000 distinct CDR3 sequences, approximately 13% of them detected once, and around 7.3% sits in the top ten. The sample in question was PBMCs from blood, obtained approximately 15 days before vaccination. The origin of the receptors is a man in his fifties who received an inactivated influenza vaccine.

This clonotype was observed at least ten times. V and J are TRBV28 and TRBJ2-1, with 7 nucleotides matching TRBD2. This CDR3 contains 13 residues. V shed 6 bases and J 3 bases; nucleotides not matched to a gene: 2. Per germline, CDR1 MDHEN and CDR2 SYDVKM. CDR3 amino acids: CASSRTSYNEQFF. The CDR3 DNA is TGTGCCAGCAGCCGGACTAGCTACAATGAGCAGTTCTTC. The full variable domain, completed using reference TRBV28 and TRBJ2-1, is DVKVTQSSRYLVKRTGEKVFLECVQDMDHENMFWYRQDPGLGLRLIYFSYDVKMKEKGDIPEGYSVSREKKERFSLILESASTNQTSMYLCASSRTSYNEQFFGPGTRLTVL.

This clonotype was detected only a few times. The genes are TRBV29-1 and TRBJ2-7; D unresolved. Trimming left V 1 base short and J 0 bases short, with 7 bases between. This CDR3 spans 13 amino acids. Germline assignment: CDR1 SQVTM and CDR2 ANQGSEA. The CDR3 DNA reads as TGCAGCGTTGAAGGAGCACCCTCCTACGAGCAGTACTTC. Translated: CSVEGAPSYEQYF.

This clonotype was found a few times. The chain recombines TRBV11-2 with TRBJ2-2; 8 bases match TRBD2. CDR1 and CDR2 from the germline V gene are SGHAT and FQNNGV. Trimming at V came to 1 base and at J to 5 bases, leaving 9 bases not matched to a gene. The length of the CDR3 is 17 residues. The CDR3 region is CASSLGASGPRTGELFF. The CDR3 nucleotides read TGTGCCAGCAGCTTAGGAGCTAGCGGGCCAAGGACCGGGGAGCTGTTTTTT.

V is TRBV6-5 and J is TRBJ1-1, with a tentative D call TRBD1 (6 bases). CDR1 and CDR2 (germline): MNHEY, SVGAGI. The CDR3 spans 15 residues. V shed 5 bases and J shed 3 bases, with 16 bases lying between them. The CDR3 region is CASSHPGGADTEAFF. Here the CDR3 DNA reads TGTGCCAGCAGTCACCCTGGGGGCGCGGACACTGAAGCTTTCTTT.

The chain recombines TRBV20-1 with TRBJ1-2, with TRBD1 matching over 9 bases. V was clipped by 2 bases and J by 8 bases; unmatched bases: 6. The V gene's germline CDR1 is DFQATT and CDR2 SNEGSKA (reference sequence). The CDR3 loop spans 13 amino acids. CDR3 coding DNA: TGCAGTGCTAGACACACAGGGGGCCACGGCTACACCTTC. Amino acid sequence: CSARHTGGHGYTF.

In its sample, this clonotype was seen a few times. This rearrangement joins TRBV21-1 to TRBJ2-2; whether TRBD1, the table's D call, matches the DNA was not checked. TRBV21-1 is a known pseudogene. The CDR3 has 16 residues. The CDR3, as DNA: TGTGCCAGCACCTTATACGGGGGGCAGAACACCGGGGAGCTGTTTTTT. Amino acids: CASTLYGGQNTGELFF.

The chain uses TRBV9 and TRBJ2-5; TRBD2 matches 7 bases. CDR1 and CDR2 (germline): SGDLS, YYNGEE. This CDR3 comprises 15 residues. V shed 4 bases, J shed 1 base, and the junction held 7 bases outside the gene matches. The CDR3 sequence: CASSLPGGGQETQYF. The CDR3 coding sequence is TGTGCCAGCAGCCTACCTGGGGGGGGCCAAGAGACCCAGTACTTC.

This clonotype was found a few times. The chain joins TRBV18 to TRBJ2-1, with 10 bases lining up with TRBD1. The ends lost 2 bases at V and 8 bases at J; junction bases unmatched: 3. The length of the CDR3 is 14 residues. CDR1 is KGHSH, CDR2 LQKENI, per germline. The CDR3: CASSPTGTGDEQFF. CDR3 sequence (DNA): TGTGCCAGCTCACCAACCGGGACAGGGGATGAGCAGTTCTTC.

This clonotype was seen only once. The junction departs from germline at one end; a sequencing error may be responsible. This chain joins TRBV14 and TRBJ2-7; 7 bases match TRBD2. The germline V gene encodes CDR1 SGHDN and CDR2 FVKESK. The CDR3 totals 11 residues. The CDR3 bases are TGTGCCAGCAGACAAGCGGGGATAACGTACTTC. Translated, it gives CASRQAGITYF.

CDR3 sequence reads: CSARQGHTEAFF. The CDR3 nucleotides are TGCAGTGCTCGACAGGGGCATACTGAAGCTTTCTTT. This sequence joins TRBV20-1 and TRBJ1-1; 8 bases line up with TRBD1. The germline V gene encodes CDR1 DFQATT and CDR2 SNEGSKA (reference sequence). The junction had 4 bases not matched to a gene; V was cut back by 5 bases and J by 5 bases. The length of the CDR3 is 12 residues.

J is TRBJ2-7 and V is TRBV27; 7 nucleotides match TRBD1. This CDR3 spans 15 amino acids. V was pared by 1 base and J by 0 bases, with 3 bases of the junction left unmatched. Germline V gene sequence: CDR1 MNHEY, CDR2 SMNVEV (reference sequence). CDR3 loop: CASSLLGTASYEQYF. In DNA, the CDR3 is TGTGCCAGCAGTTTATTGGGGACAGCCTCCTACGAGCAGTACTTC.

This clonotype was seen at least ten times. The chain employs TRBV29-1 and TRBJ2-2; D is perhaps TRBD2 (5 bases). This CDR3 has 14 amino acids. V was shortened by 1 base and J by 4 bases, with 10 bases between the two germline ends. Germline V gene sequence: CDR1 SQVTM, CDR2 ANQGSEA. The CDR3 sequence: CSVEGGVPTGELFF. The CDR3 DNA reads TGCAGCGTTGAAGGGGGAGTTCCCACCGGGGAGCTGTTTTTT.

This clonotype was detected a few times. The genes are TRBV7-9 and TRBJ1-4, with D hard to call. The CDR3 length is 12 residues. V was clipped by 0 bases and J by 8 bases, with 4 bases between them. Per the germline V gene, CDR1 is SEHNR and CDR2 is FQNEAQ (reference sequence). The CDR3 coding sequence is TGTGCCAGCAGCTTAGCGCTGGAAAAACTGTTTTTT. Translated: CASSLALEKLFF. The full variable domain, completed using reference TRBV7-9 and TRBJ1-4, is DTGVSQNPRHKITKRGQNVTFRCDPISEHNRLYWYRQTLGQGPEFLTYFQNEAQLEKSRLLSDRFSAERPKGSFSTLEIQRTEQGDSAMYLCASSLALEKLFFGSGTQLSVL.

This rearrangement joins TRBV18 to TRBJ2-5; 9 nucleotides match TRBD2. With V trimmed by 3 bases and J by 1 base, 6 bases remained unmatched. This CDR3 has 16 amino acids. Germline V gene lookup returns CDR1 KGHSH and CDR2 LQKENI. As DNA, the CDR3 is TGTGCCAGCTCACCGTCGACTAGCGGAGTCCAAGAGACCCAGTACTTC. Protein product: CASSPSTSGVQETQYF.

This clonotype was seen repeatedly, ten times or more. DNA for the CDR3: TGCAGTGTTATGACTAGCGGGAGGGCCTACGAGCAGTACTTC. The encoded protein is CSVMTSGRAYEQYF. The J gene is TRBJ2-7, the V gene TRBV20-1, with 14 bases that match TRBD2. Unmatched junction bases numbered 4, after V lost 7 bases and J lost 2 bases. Germline lookup yields CDR1 DFQATT and CDR2 SNEGSKA (reference sequence). The CDR3 contains 14 residues.

The CDR3 DNA reads TGTGCCAGCAGCTGGGCCCCTAAGGACGAGCAGTACTTC. This gives the protein CASSWAPKDEQYF. The V and J genes are TRBV7-2 and TRBJ2-7; D gene ambiguous. There are 13 residues in the CDR3. Germline V gene data show CDR1 as SGHTA and CDR2 as FQGNSA. V shed 4 bases and J shed 5 bases, with 12 bases lying between them.

This clonotype was recorded many times. The rearrangement joins TRBV3-1 to TRBJ1-1; 9 bases map to TRBD1. Germline assignment: CDR1 LGHDT and CDR2 YNNKEL (reference sequence). The CDR3 is 14 amino acids. V was clipped by 5 bases and J by 4 bases; unmatched bases: 5. In DNA, the CDR3 is TGTGCCAGCAGCTTCGGACAGGGGAGCACTGAAGCTTTCTTT. Its protein is CASSFGQGSTEAFF.

The V call is TRBV12-3 or TRBV12-4, the J call TRBJ2-1, with 9 bases aligning to TRBD2. The length of the CDR3 is 17 residues. V trimming: 3 bases; J trimming: 4 bases; junction bases outside the gene matches: 10. The CDR3 DNA follows: TGTGCCAGCAGTTTCTCCCCTCTGCGGGGGGGTTACAATGAGCAGTTCTTC. Translated, it gives CASSFSPLRGGYNEQFF.

This clonotype was picked up a small number of times. The chain is built from TRBV4-3 and TRBJ1-3; D unclear. Per the germline V gene, CDR1 is LGHNA and CDR2 is YSLEER. Trimming removed 1 base at V and 3 bases at J, with 13 bases between. The CDR3 is 16 residues long. The DNA of the CDR3 is TGCGCCAGCAGCCAAGGGGTTGGGGAGGGTGGAAACACCATATATTTT. Translating gives CASSQGVGEGGNTIYF.

This clonotype turned up a few times. Here the CDR3 DNA reads TGCAGTGCTAGAGGGGCTAGCGGGACGGATGATGAGCAGTTCTTC. Translated, it gives CSARGASGTDDEQFF. The V call is TRBV20-1, the J call TRBJ2-1; 9 bases fit TRBD2. CDR3 size: 15 residues. Unmatched junction bases numbered 9, after V lost 1 base and J lost 8 bases. Germline-derived CDR1 and CDR2 are DFQATT and SNEGSKA (reference sequence).